What follows are 10 T cell receptor beta chains derived from one specimen sequenced in a study of blood T cell repertoires in COVID-19. Sequencing was performed with immunoSEQ multiplex PCR; in TCRdb, only in-frame clones are kept and a portion is missing. The sample contains about 51,000 clones, about four fifths of which appear only once. The specimen sequenced was peripheral blood. These receptors came from a man aged 50 or older with acute or convalescent COVID-19.

V usage is TRBV6-5 and J usage is TRBJ2-5; a possible D gene is TRBD2 (5 bases). The CDR3 extends over 15 amino acids. Germline lookup yields CDR1 MNHEY and CDR2 SVGAGI. The ends were cut back, 4 bases at V and 1 base at J, with 13 bases in the middle. The CDR3 DNA follows: TGTGCCAGCAGTTCCCTCTTGGGGAGCCAAGAGACCCAGTACTTC. Protein product: CASSSLLGSQETQYF.

The rearrangement uses TRBV11-2 and TRBJ2-5; the D gene is possibly TRBD2 (7 bases). Trimming left V 5 bases short and J 5 bases short, with 18 bases between. CDR3 length equals 15 residues. Germline V gene data show CDR1 as SGHAT and CDR2 as FQNNGV. The CDR3 coding sequence is TGTGCCAGCAGCAACCTCCAGGGGCGGGGGGAGACCCAGTACTTC. Amino acids: CASSNLQGRGETQYF.

The chain carries TRBV4-1 and TRBJ1-1, with 7 nucleotides matching TRBD1. The germline V gene has CDR1 MGHRA and CDR2 YSYEKL. J gave up 4 bases and V 6 bases, and 11 bases lay outside the gene matches. This CDR3 is 15 amino acids long. Here the CDR3 DNA reads TGCGCCAGCAGGATCCGGGACAGCCTGGGCACTGAAGCTTTCTTT. Protein: CASRIRDSLGTEAFF.

The chain carries TRBV9 and TRBJ1-1, with D hard to call. V dropped 0 bases and J dropped 0 bases, with 9 bases sitting between them. This CDR3 spans 15 amino acids. Germline CDR1 reads SGDLS; CDR2 reads YYNGEE. This chain's CDR3 is CASSVAPSVNTEAFF. The CDR3 nucleotides are TGTGCCAGCAGCGTAGCTCCCAGCGTGAACACTGAAGCTTTCTTT.

This chain joins TRBV5-4 and TRBJ2-3; TRBD1 aligns across 7 bases. The V segment lost 4 bases and the J segment 0 bases; nucleotides outside the gene matches: 5. The CDR3 covers 15 residues. Germline V gene sequence: CDR1 SGHNT, CDR2 YYREEE (reference sequence). CDR3 loop: CASSPGTASTDTQYF. CDR3 nucleotides: TGTGCCAGCAGCCCCGGGACAGCTAGCACAGATACGCAGTATTTT.

CDR3 sequence (DNA): TGTGCCAGCAGCCCCGGACAGTCATCCTATGGCTACACCTTC. Protein sequence: CASSPGQSSYGYTF. The gene calls are TRBV3-1 (or the pseudogene TRBV3-2) and TRBJ1-2, with a possible D match to TRBD1 (6 bases). V was shortened by 4 bases and J by 4 bases, with 13 bases between the two germline ends. From germline, CDR1 is LGHDT and CDR2 YNNKEL (reference sequence). CDR3 length: 14 amino acids.

The V gene is TRBV19, the J gene TRBJ2-5; 9 nucleotides line up with TRBD2. The germline CDR1 and CDR2 sequences are LNHDA and SQIVND (reference sequence). The junction had 2 bases not matched to a gene; V was cut back by 4 bases and J by 5 bases. This CDR3 is built from 13 residues. Here the CDR3 reads CASSSGGAETQYF. CDR3 DNA: TGTGCCAGTAGTAGCGGGGGGGCCGAGACCCAGTACTTC.

V gene TRBV9 combines with J gene TRBJ2-5; the D gene is possibly TRBD1 (6 bases). The germline gives CDR1 SGDLS, CDR2 YYNGEE. V lost 4 bases to trimming and J lost 1 base, with 11 bases between them. The CDR3 is made up of 14 amino acids. The CDR3 coding sequence is TGTGCCAGCAGCCCCCAGGGGATCCAAGAGACCCAGTACTTC. This codes for CASSPQGIQETQYF. Full variable domain (outside the CDR3, taken from reference TRBV9 and TRBJ2-5): DSGVTQTPKHLITATGQRVTLRCSPRSGDLSVYWYQQSLDQGLQFLIQYYNGEERAKGNILERFSAQQFPDLHSELNLSSLELGDSALYFCASSPQGIQETQYFGPGTRLLVL.

The chain recombines TRBV2 with TRBJ1-2; the match to TRBD1 covers 7 bases. Germline V lookup: CDR1 SNHLY, CDR2 FYNNEI. Losses at the gene ends were 4 bases for V and 4 bases for J; bases not matched to a gene: 3. The CDR3 is made up of 13 amino acids. The CDR3 reads CASSGAGGYGYTF. The CDR3 DNA follows: TGTGCCAGCAGTGGGGCAGGGGGCTATGGCTACACCTTC.

This chain connects TRBV3-1 (or the pseudogene TRBV3-2) to TRBJ2-3; 10 bases fit TRBD2. The germline CDR1 and CDR2 sequences are LGHDT and YNNKEL (reference sequence). The CDR3 loop spans 16 amino acids. Losses at the gene ends were 0 bases for V and 3 bases for J; bases not matched to a gene: 3. In nucleotides, the CDR3 is TGTGCCAGCAGCCAAGACCTAGCGGGGGTTACAGATACGCAGTATTTT. Translated, it gives CASSQDLAGVTDTQYF.